The source of this TCR beta chain is a study of control samples from healthy donors and cancer patients. With 8 bases removed from V and 2 bases from J, the gap between germline ends came to 15 bases. This CDR3 spans 14 amino acids. Germline CDR1 and CDR2: SNHLY and FYNNEI. Produced via immunoSEQ multiplex PCR; TCRdb's table is partial and in-frame only. The sample has about 220,000 clones, about 93% seen once; the top ten hold approximately 1.4%. The source of this sequence is a man aged 45-65 years in good health. This sequence joins TRBV2 and TRBJ1-1; no firm D call. Sequencing used blood. CDR3 DNA: TGTGCCAGCGCGGGCCTCATACCTAACACTGAAGCTTTCTTT. This gives the protein CASAGLIPNTEAFF.